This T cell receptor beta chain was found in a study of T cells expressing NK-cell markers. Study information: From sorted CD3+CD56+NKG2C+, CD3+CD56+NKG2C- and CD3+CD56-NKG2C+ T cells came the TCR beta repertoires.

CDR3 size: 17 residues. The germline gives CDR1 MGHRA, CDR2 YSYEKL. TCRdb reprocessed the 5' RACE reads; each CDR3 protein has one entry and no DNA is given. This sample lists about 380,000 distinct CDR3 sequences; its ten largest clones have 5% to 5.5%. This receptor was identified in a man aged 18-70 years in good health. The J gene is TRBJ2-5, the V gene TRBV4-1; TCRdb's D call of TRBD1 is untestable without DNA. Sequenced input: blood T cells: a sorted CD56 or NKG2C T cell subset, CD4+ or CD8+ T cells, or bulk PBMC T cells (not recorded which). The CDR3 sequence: CASSQVIEGAGKETQYF.